This TCR beta chain comes out of a study of early T cells in non-severe SARS-CoV-2 infection. Study-level results: VDJdb matching, biased toward anti-spike CD8 responses, missed private and CD4 specificities.

The table lists this clonotype with many counts. Its antigen remains unidentified. The TCR library protocol was used to attach unique molecular identifiers. These identifiers were attached to individual cDNA molecules. TCRdb redid the calling of the 5' RACE reads with MiXCR, one entry per CDR3 protein. Of some 57,000 distinct CDR3 sequences listed, approximately 12% are singletons. The V and J ends lost 1 base and 7 bases respectively, with 14 bases between them. The CDR3 length is 14 residues. The germline CDR1 and CDR2 sequences are DFQATT and SNEGSKA (reference sequence). The clonotype originates from an adult who was a healthcare worker with PCR-confirmed SARS-CoV-2 infection or an uninfected control (not recorded which). The chain is built from TRBV20-1 and TRBJ1-3, with D tentatively TRBD1 (5 bases). Material: whole blood. The CDR3 spells CSARAAGIDNTIYF. CDR3 nucleotides: TGCAGTGCTAGAGCTGCAGGGATAGATAACACCATATATTTT.